This TCR beta chain originates from a study of tissue T cells after allogeneic stem cell transplantation (dated by TCRdb to 2021 to 2024). Regarding the complete study: TCR beta repertoires were profiled across many tissues obtained from research autopsies of patients with and without GVHD, as well as in mouse models of GVHD. The human arm was a prospective observational study without blinding or randomization.

Explained via the paper, the time point label denotes: mouse harvest day 7 after allogeneic transplant. Mouse grafts combined 10^7 T-cell-depleted bone marrow cells with 10^6 splenic CD5+ T cells, given via tail vein injection. Mouse GVHD was modeled in a major MHC-mismatch B6 (H2b) into BALB/c (H2d) model, with tissues profiled at day 7 or 14. Mouse tissues and retro-orbital blood were harvested on day 7 or 14 post-transplant using separate sterile tools per animal; livers were flushed beforehand. Before genomic DNA isolation with the DNeasy Blood & Tissue Kit, mouse tissues were minced using razor blades in buffered saline. Receptor libraries were prepared by the immunoSEQ multiplex PCR assay. Adaptive Biotechnologies performed TCRbeta CDR3 sequencing at survey depth and reported CDR3 sequences, V/J genes, productive frequency, and template counts. Amplification of TCR beta CDR3 regions was performed from genomic DNA rather than from RNA. On the authors' methods: Jensen-Shannon divergence was used to quantify pairwise repertoire overlap between tissues, with a value of 1 meaning complete divergence and a value of 0 meaning identical repertoires. Based on pairwise JSD values, tissues were grouped by single-linkage agglomerative hierarchical clustering, and the results were shown as dendrograms. GLIPH2 was run on all patient samples with simulation_depth 1000, kmer_min_depth 3, cdr3_length_cutoff 8, keeping groups with more than two unique CDR3s. A standardized tissue-overlap score was calculated by extrapolating Jaccard GLIPH-group overlap across patients to a standard repertoire size of 1000 clones. Linear mixed-effect models, with tissue included as a fixed effect and individual included as a random effect, were used to assess associations of diversity with clinical or experimental variables. TCRdb's version of the immuneACCESS table is confined to in-frame rearrangements and falls short of the full clone set. An unresolved V gene accounts for under half of the shortfall where checked; the remainder is of unknown origin. V and J calls and clone size are as listed in that table; D and trimming were resolved from the DNA. The sample table lists roughly 7,200 clones, about half of them with a count of one. The ten largest clones take up 6% to 8.5% of the sample.

A remark on this clone: Its antigen is not yet known. Gene names and germline sequences refer to the mouse in this case. The read gets to within 1 residue of the CDR3 end, and the germline J gene fills in the rest.

Overall results and qualifications from the work: In both patients and mice, T cells from blood and spleen picked up only a limited part of the TCR repertoire that was detected in tissues. A small and clinically heterogeneous patient cohort was studied, and sampling depth was acknowledged as a limitation. Few T cell clones were found to be shared across patients, but shared repertoire signatures across patients were revealed in a tissue-specific fashion by motif-based clustering. The study did not establish which tissue TCRs were alloreactive or antigen-specific, and some clones may have been host cells that persisted. Within patients, how anatomically similar the tissues were was a key factor in shaping TCR repertoire composition, regardless of disease or transplant status.

The germline V gene (reference sequence) gives CDR1 as SNHLY and CDR2 as FYNGKV. The junction carries 4 bases between V and J, which are trimmed by 4 bases and 5 bases respectively. Including cysteine and phenylalanine, the CDR3 has 11 amino acids. The CDR3 was read in part: 30 bases, with the frame set at base 1. The chain couples TRBV3 to TRBJ2-5; no confident D gene assignment can be made. The sample comprised gut tissue. The TCR sequence derives from a female BALB/c mouse given C57BL/6 T cells with graft-versus-host disease after an allogeneic hematopoietic cell transplant. The CDR3 is CASSSRDTQYF. The CDR3 DNA, read in part, is TGTGCCAGCAGCTCTAGAGACACCCAGTAC.